Each of the 30 T cell receptor beta chains below was sequenced from the same sample in a study of blood T cell repertoires in COVID-19. Sequenced by immunoSEQ multiplex PCR; TCRdb stores in-frame clones only, minus some. This table has approximately 260,000 clones, approximately 88% appearing once. The sequenced sample was peripheral blood. These receptors all stem from a woman in her 70s with COVID-19, enrolled during active disease.

This clone was recorded once. The chain has TRBV7-9 and TRBJ1-1; unclear D gene. The CDR3 extends over 13 amino acids. V lost 7 bases, J lost 5 bases, and 14 bases lay in between. Per germline, CDR1 SEHNR and CDR2 FQNEAQ (reference sequence). The CDR3 loop is CASTVVEGTEAFF. The CDR3 nucleotides read TGTGCCAGCACCGTTGTCGAGGGTACTGAAGCTTTCTTT.

This clone came up once. The chain carries TRBV30 and TRBJ2-7; 10 bases match TRBD2. The CDR3 has 15 residues. CDR1 and CDR2 from the germline V gene are GTSNPN and SVGIG (reference sequence). The V and J ends lost 0 bases and 3 bases, in that order; junction bases with no gene match: 5. In DNA, the CDR3 is TGTGCCTGGAGTGTACAGGCTAGCGGGAGCTACGAGCAGTACTTC. It encodes CAWSVQASGSYEQYF.

This clone appeared a single time. This chain uses TRBV5-1 with TRBJ1-3, with 7 bases lining up with TRBD1. Germline CDR1 reads SGHRS; CDR2 reads YFSETQ. The CDR3 spans 16 residues. The junction had 6 bases not matched to a gene; V was cut back by 0 bases and J by 3 bases. CDR3 sequence reads: CASSLAGGGFGNTIYF. Written as DNA, the CDR3 is TGCGCCAGCAGCTTGGCCGGAGGGGGCTTTGGAAACACCATATATTTT.

V usage is TRBV11-2 and J usage is TRBJ2-1, with 9 nucleotides matching TRBD2. The CDR3 runs to 15 residues. The J segment lost 9 bases and the V segment lost 1 base, leaving 7 bases of the junction unmatched. The germline CDR1 and CDR2 sequences are SGHAT and FQNNGV. The CDR3 sequence: CASSLVLAGGLEQFF. The CDR3 bases are TGTGCCAGCAGCTTAGTATTGGCGGGAGGGCTTGAGCAGTTCTTC.

This chain uses TRBV29-1 with TRBJ1-4; no firm D call. CDR1 and CDR2 from the germline V gene are SQVTM and ANQGSEA. This CDR3 contains 15 residues. Between the trimmed V and J ends, which lost 6 bases and 6 bases, there was a span of 20 bases. The CDR3: CSVRGYGTADEKLFF. The DNA for the CDR3 is TGCAGCGTGAGAGGTTATGGCACCGCCGATGAAAAACTGTTTTTT.

V usage is TRBV6-5 and J usage is TRBJ1-2; 12 bases fit TRBD1. From germline, CDR1 is MNHEY and CDR2 SVGAGI. The CDR3 runs to 14 residues. V lost 6 bases to trimming and J lost 11 bases; unmatched junction nucleotides: 10. The CDR3 spells CASRRDRGLVGYTF. CDR3 in DNA: TGTGCCAGCAGGCGGGACAGGGGGCTCGTTGGGTACACCTTC.

CDR3 sequence reads: CASSLTTGSYEQYF. The CDR3 nucleotides are TGCGCCAGCAGCTTAACGACAGGGTCCTACGAGCAGTACTTC. This chain joins TRBV5-1 and TRBJ2-7; 7 bases fit TRBD1. Germline trimming cut 2 bases from V and 1 base from J; bases unmatched to any gene: 3. Germline-derived CDR1 and CDR2 are SGHRS and YFSETQ. The CDR3 consists of 14 residues.

The chain recombines TRBV7-2 with TRBJ2-5, with 8 bases matching TRBD2. CDR1 is SGHTA and CDR2 is FQGNSA in the germline V gene. The CDR3 length is 17 residues. Losses at the gene ends were 2 bases for V and 7 bases for J; bases not matched to a gene: 15. Here the CDR3 reads CASSLLLAEPRGGTQYF. The CDR3 DNA sequence: TGTGCCAGCAGCTTATTGCTAGCGGAGCCCCGGGGGGGGACCCAGTACTTC.

This chain connects TRBV28 to TRBJ1-2; the match to TRBD1 covers 7 bases. Trimming removed 4 bases from V and 8 bases from J; junction bases left unmatched: 7. The CDR3 covers 13 residues. Germline V gene data show CDR1 as MDHEN and CDR2 as SYDVKM. The CDR3 is CASSSGTVLGYTF. The CDR3 DNA follows: TGTGCCAGCAGTTCCGGGACAGTACTGGGCTACACCTTC.

The V and J genes are TRBV7-2 and TRBJ2-1; D may be TRBD2 (6 bases). This CDR3 is 17 amino acids long. Germline lookup yields CDR1 SGHTA and CDR2 FQGNSA. Trimming took 3 bases from V and 0 from J, leaving 15 bases between them. The CDR3 sequence: CASSLRGGLSSYNEQFF. In DNA, the CDR3 is TGTGCCAGCAGCTTGCGGGGTGGGCTAAGCTCCTACAATGAGCAGTTCTTC.

The chain recombines TRBV10-3 with TRBJ1-5; no clear D gene. V was cut by 0 bases and J by 1 base, with 7 bases left in between. From germline, CDR1 is ENHRY and CDR2 SYGVKD. The CDR3 loop spans 15 amino acids. The CDR3 DNA reads as TGTGCCATCAGTGAGTCCAAGAGAAGCAATCAGCCCCAGCATTTT. This translates into CAISESKRSNQPQHF.

This sequence joins TRBV30 and TRBJ2-5; D may be TRBD1 (6 bases). Trimming left V 0 bases short and J 7 bases short, with 12 bases between. CDR1 is GTSNPN and CDR2 is SVGIG in the germline V gene (reference sequence). The CDR3 spans 13 residues. In DNA, the CDR3 is TGTGCCTGGAGTGTGGTACTAGGGGGGACCCAGTACTTC. Translated: CAWSVVLGGTQYF.

The rearrangement uses TRBV2 and TRBJ2-4, with D possibly being TRBD2 (6 bases). CDR1 is SNHLY, CDR2 FYNNEI, per germline. V was clipped by 6 bases and J by 0 bases, with 12 bases between them. This CDR3 is built from 15 residues. Written as DNA, the CDR3 is TGTGCCAGCAGGAACCAGGGACTAGCCAAAAACATTCAGTACTTC. It yields the protein CASRNQGLAKNIQYF.

This clone was found once. The V call is TRBV6-1, the J call TRBJ1-1; the match to TRBD1 covers 7 bases. The CDR3 extends over 15 amino acids. The V segment lost 4 bases and the J segment 1 base; nucleotides outside the gene matches: 6. CDR1 MNHNS and CDR2 SASEGT come from the germline V gene. The CDR3 DNA is TGTGCCAGCAGTGGTCGACAGGGCGAGAACACTGAAGCTTTCTTT. It translates to CASSGRQGENTEAFF.

V is TRBV6-4 and J is TRBJ1-5; D ambiguous. The V gene lost 0 bases and the J gene lost 6 bases, with 18 bases spanning the gap. This CDR3 spans 17 amino acids. Germline V lookup: CDR1 MRHNA, CDR2 SNTAGT. The CDR3, as DNA: TGTGCCAGCAGTGACTCAGAACCGTTGGCGGGCTGTCAGCCCCAGCATTTT. Translating gives CASSDSEPLAGCQPQHF.

The CDR3 coding sequence is TGCGCCAGCAGCCAAGATAAGGGGGGGTTAAACACCGGGGAGCTGTTTTTT. Its translation is CASSQDKGGLNTGELFF. V and J are TRBV4-1 and TRBJ2-2; TRBD2 is a possible D gene (7 bases). CDR1 is MGHRA and CDR2 is YSYEKL in the germline V gene. The V gene lost 0 bases and the J gene lost 2 bases, with 13 bases spanning the gap. The CDR3 has 17 residues.

Concerning this clone: Additional DNA sequences in this sample encode the identical CDR3. The chain links TRBV18 to TRBJ1-1, with D maybe TRBD1 (5 bases). The CDR3 covers 13 residues. The germline CDR1 and CDR2 sequences are KGHSH and LQKENI. Trimming stripped 3 bases from V and 1 base from J, with 6 bases between. CDR3 sequence: CASSPGQNTEAFF. DNA of the CDR3: TGTGCCAGCTCACCCGGACAGAACACTGAAGCTTTCTTT.

J is TRBJ1-2 and V is TRBV28; D perhaps matches TRBD1 (5 bases). Trimming took off 7 bases at V and 4 bases at J, with 16 bases between the two ends. This CDR3 is built from 14 residues. Germline assignment: CDR1 MDHEN and CDR2 SYDVKM. The CDR3 is CASTRPQGTYGYTF. Written as DNA, the CDR3 is TGTGCCAGCACCCGTCCCCAGGGTACCTATGGCTACACCTTC.

The V and J genes are TRBV18 and TRBJ1-5; D ambiguous. The germline V gene has CDR1 KGHSH and CDR2 LQKENI. V was pared by 5 bases and J by 4 bases, with 9 bases between. This CDR3 is built from 13 residues. Here the CDR3 reads CASSSSGNQPQHF. The CDR3 nucleotides are TGTGCCAGCTCATCCTCGGGAAATCAGCCCCAGCATTTT.

The chain recombines TRBV6-6 with TRBJ1-3, with 8 bases identical to TRBD1. The CDR3 runs to 15 residues. The germline gives CDR1 MNHNY, CDR2 SVGAGI (reference sequence). The V and J ends lost 2 bases and 4 bases, in that order; junction bases with no gene match: 4. DNA for the CDR3: TGTGCCAGCAGTTACGATCGGACAGGGGGAAACACCATATATTTT. Its translation is CASSYDRTGGNTIYF.

The V gene is TRBV5-4, the J gene TRBJ2-3, with TRBD2 matching 8 bases. J lost 6 bases, V lost 9 bases, and 9 bases had no gene match. The CDR3 contains 13 residues. CDR1 is SGHNT, CDR2 YYREEE, per germline (reference sequence). The CDR3 protein is CATGARGEDTQYF. The CDR3 bases are TGTGCCACCGGTGCGCGGGGGGAGGATACGCAGTATTTT. Complete variable domain (other parts from reference TRBV5-4 and TRBJ2-3): ETGVTQSPTHLIKTRGQQVTLRCSSQSGHNTVSWYQQALGQGPQFIFQYYREEENGRGNFPPRFSGLQFPNYSSELNVNALELDDSALYLCATGARGEDTQYFGPGTRLTVL.

This sequence joins TRBV5-1 and TRBJ2-1; D ambiguous. Per germline, CDR1 SGHRS and CDR2 YFSETQ. This CDR3 comprises 14 residues. Trimming removed 0 bases at V and 3 bases at J, with 7 bases between. This chain's CDR3 is CASSLDSLYNEQFF. The CDR3 DNA reads TGCGCCAGCAGCTTGGACAGTCTCTACAATGAGCAGTTCTTC.

This clone was detected only once. This sequence joins TRBV18 and TRBJ2-7, with TRBD1 identical over 7 bases. V shed 3 bases and J 10 bases; nucleotides not matched to a gene: 12. CDR1 is KGHSH, CDR2 LQKENI, per germline. This CDR3 comprises 14 residues. The chain's CDR3 is CASSPGQMTDKQYF. CDR3 DNA: TGTGCCAGCTCACCGGGACAGATGACTGATAAACAGTACTTC.

This chain connects TRBV11-3 to TRBJ2-7; no clear D. This CDR3 comprises 15 residues. V lost 5 bases and J 0 bases, leaving 14 bases between the germline ends. From germline, CDR1 is SGHNT and CDR2 YENEEA. The CDR3 DNA follows: TGTGCCAGCAGCCTCGACTCCGGAAACTCCTACGAGCAGTACTTC. Its translation is CASSLDSGNSYEQYF. Combining the CDR3 with reference TRBV11-3 and TRBJ2-7 gives the whole variable domain EAGVVQSPRYKIIEKKQPVAFWCNPISGHNTLYWYLQNLGQGPELLIRYENEEAVDDSQLPKDRFSAERLKGVDSTLKIQPAELGDSAVYLCASSLDSGNSYEQYFGPGTRLTVT.

This chain's CDR3 is CASSLSDWVNTEAFF. The CDR3 nucleotides are TGTGCCAGCAGCCTTTCCGACTGGGTGAACACTGAAGCTTTCTTT. This sequence joins TRBV5-4 and TRBJ1-1; no clear D gene. The CDR3 has 15 residues. Germline CDR1 reads SGHNT; CDR2 reads YYREEE (reference sequence). V lost 4 bases and J lost 0, with 13 bases in between.

V usage is TRBV7-9 and J usage is TRBJ1-6, with 7 bases lining up with TRBD1. CDR1 and CDR2 from the germline V gene are SEHNR and FQNEAQ (reference sequence). V shed 5 bases and J 9 bases; nucleotides not matched to a gene: 1. The CDR3 consists of 12 residues. The CDR3 reads CASSEGASPLHF. The CDR3 DNA reads as TGTGCCAGCAGCGAGGGGGCTTCACCCCTCCACTTT.

The J gene is TRBJ2-7, the V gene TRBV19, with 7 bases matching TRBD2. After removal of 3 bases from V and 5 bases from J, the junction contained 4 bases not matched to a gene. Germline V gene data show CDR1 as LNHDA and CDR2 as SQIVND (reference sequence). This CDR3 contains 13 residues. The CDR3 DNA reads as TGTGCCAGTAGTATTTGGGGAGGGGACGAGCAGTACTTC. Protein sequence: CASSIWGGDEQYF.

The chain uses TRBV3-1 (or the pseudogene TRBV3-2) and TRBJ2-3, with TRBD1 matching over 8 bases. Per the germline V gene, CDR1 is LGHDT and CDR2 is YNNKEL (reference sequence). Trimming at V came to 4 bases and at J to 6 bases, leaving 9 bases not matched to a gene. This CDR3 comprises 15 residues. The CDR3 nucleotides are TGTGCCAGCAGCCCGGACAGGGTTCGGGGGGATACGCAGTATTTT. It yields the protein CASSPDRVRGDTQYF.

The sample holds many counts of this clone. This sequence joins TRBV27 and TRBJ1-1, with 7 bases fitting TRBD1. The trim removed 6 bases at V and 2 bases at J, leaving 9 bases unmatched. CDR3 length equals 15 residues. Germline loops: CDR1 MNHEY, CDR2 SMNVEV (reference sequence). CDR3 residues: CASSPLTGINTEAFF. In DNA form, the CDR3 reads TGTGCCAGCAGCCCCTTGACAGGGATAAACACTGAAGCTTTCTTT.

The J gene is TRBJ1-1, the V gene TRBV20-1, with no clear D. CDR3 length equals 12 residues. The V and J ends lost 3 bases and 4 bases respectively, with 9 bases between them. The germline gives CDR1 DFQATT, CDR2 SNEGSKA (reference sequence). The CDR3 spells CSASPGVTEAFF. CDR3 nucleotide sequence: TGCAGTGCTAGTCCCGGGGTCACTGAAGCTTTCTTT.